This T cell receptor beta chain was observed in a study of PD-L1 blockade in urothelial cancer. Study overall: T cell content in blood samples showed a median of about 140,000.

CDR3 length equals 15 residues. The germline V gene has CDR1 SGHDN and CDR2 FVKESK. V was pared by 4 bases and J by 0 bases, with 12 bases between. Points from the study as a whole: Better progression-free and overall survival followed lower pretreatment blood clonality.

A note on this clone: What it recognizes is unknown.

Generated by immunoSEQ multiplex PCR, the TCRdb table keeps only in-frame clones and is missing some. Here the sample spans tens of thousands of clones, 70% to 90% being singletons. This sample comprised PBMCs, obtained around atezolizumab (anti-PD-L1) treatment. The sequence derives from a man in his 60s with urothelial cancer. J is TRBJ1-1 and V is TRBV14; no firm D call. CDR3 in amino acids: CASSLTTGLNTEAFF. CDR3 coding DNA: TGTGCCAGCAGCCTAACAACGGGTCTGAACACTGAAGCTTTCTTT.